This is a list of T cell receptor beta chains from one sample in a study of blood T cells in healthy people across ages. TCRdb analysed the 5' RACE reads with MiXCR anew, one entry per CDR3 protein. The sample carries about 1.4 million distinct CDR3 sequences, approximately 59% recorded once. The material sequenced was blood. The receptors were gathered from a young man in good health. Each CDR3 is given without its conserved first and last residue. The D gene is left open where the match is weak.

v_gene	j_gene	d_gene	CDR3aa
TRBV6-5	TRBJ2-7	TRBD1	ASSLTGRLYEQY
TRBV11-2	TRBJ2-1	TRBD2	ASSKTSGNYNEQF
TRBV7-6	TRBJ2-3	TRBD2	ASSLAALGTDTQY
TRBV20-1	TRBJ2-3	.	SVQDPLQGTDTQY
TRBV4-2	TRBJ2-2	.	ASSRGGAGELF
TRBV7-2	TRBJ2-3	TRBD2	ASSFPGLAGASTDTQY
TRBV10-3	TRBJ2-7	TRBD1	AISEPRTGGFSPWDREQY
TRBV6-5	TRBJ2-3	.	ASSSFGGGLDTQY
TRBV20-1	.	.	SAIELYNEQY
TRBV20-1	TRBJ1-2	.	SAVGPGIYGYT
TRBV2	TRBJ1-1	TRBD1	ASSAPGQANTEAF
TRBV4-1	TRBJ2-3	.	ASSQDPHTDTQY
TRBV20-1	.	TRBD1	SVEFRDRGYEQY
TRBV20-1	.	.	SADGIGSYEQY
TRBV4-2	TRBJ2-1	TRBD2	ASSPTGGPTNEQF
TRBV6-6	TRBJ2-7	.	ASSYSGYSSYEQY
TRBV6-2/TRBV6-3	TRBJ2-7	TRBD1	ASSSSVAGQGVYEQY
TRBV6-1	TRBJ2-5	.	ASSGAWGGLETQY
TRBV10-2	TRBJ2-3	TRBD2	ASSELSGRSDTQY
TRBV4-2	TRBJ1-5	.	ASSQVIAGEDQPQH
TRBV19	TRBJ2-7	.	ASSILASSSYEQY
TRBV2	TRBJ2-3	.	ASSEVWASTDTQY
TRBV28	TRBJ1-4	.	ASRQMATNEKLF
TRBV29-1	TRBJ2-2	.	SVEIGLGGSYTGELF
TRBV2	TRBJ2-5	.	ASSAPGGIQETQY
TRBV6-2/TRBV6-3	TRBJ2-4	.	ASSYWGNEQY
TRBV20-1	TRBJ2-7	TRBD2	SARDPLAGVSYEQY
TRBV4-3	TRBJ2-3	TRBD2	ASSQVPLGGGAIDTQY
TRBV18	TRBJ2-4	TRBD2	ASSLAGQSDIKY
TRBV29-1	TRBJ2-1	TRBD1	SVLRVETGDHNEQF
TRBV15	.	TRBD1	ATRYRGTGEDEQY
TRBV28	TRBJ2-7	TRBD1	ASRKGGAITEQY
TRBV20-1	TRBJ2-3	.	SARDPAPDTQY
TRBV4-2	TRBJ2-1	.	ASSQPAGEQF
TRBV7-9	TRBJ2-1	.	ASSLAGRDGDEQF
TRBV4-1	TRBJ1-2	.	ASSQSDSNYGYT
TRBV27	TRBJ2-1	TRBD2	ASSPPGRGEQF
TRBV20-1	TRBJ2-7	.	SASPSAEQY
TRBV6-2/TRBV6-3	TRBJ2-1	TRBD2	ASSYPSGGANEQF
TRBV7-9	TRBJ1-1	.	ASSLTTAAWTEFGLAF
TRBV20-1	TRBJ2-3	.	SARKVADTQY